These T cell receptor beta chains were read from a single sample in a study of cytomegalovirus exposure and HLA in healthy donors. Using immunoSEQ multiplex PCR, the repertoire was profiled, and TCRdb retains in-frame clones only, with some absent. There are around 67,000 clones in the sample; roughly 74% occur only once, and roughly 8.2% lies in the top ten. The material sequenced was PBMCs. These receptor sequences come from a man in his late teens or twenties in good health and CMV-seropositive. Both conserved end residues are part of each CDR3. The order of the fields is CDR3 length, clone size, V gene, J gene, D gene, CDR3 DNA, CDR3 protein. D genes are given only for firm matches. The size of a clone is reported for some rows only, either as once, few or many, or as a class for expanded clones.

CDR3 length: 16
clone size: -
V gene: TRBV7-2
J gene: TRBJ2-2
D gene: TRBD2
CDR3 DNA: TGTGCCAGCAGCCCCGCGCGGGAGAGTGTATCCGGGGAGCTGTTTTTT
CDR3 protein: CASSPARESVSGELFF

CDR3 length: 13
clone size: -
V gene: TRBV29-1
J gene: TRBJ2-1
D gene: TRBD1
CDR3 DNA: TGCAGCGTTGGGGACAGAATAGACAATGAGCAGTTCTTC
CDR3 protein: CSVGDRIDNEQFF

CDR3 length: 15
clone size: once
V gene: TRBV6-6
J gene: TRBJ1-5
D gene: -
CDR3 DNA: TGTGCCAGCAGTGGGGGGGTGGGGGTAAATCAGCCCCAGCATTTT
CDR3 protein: CASSGGVGVNQPQHF

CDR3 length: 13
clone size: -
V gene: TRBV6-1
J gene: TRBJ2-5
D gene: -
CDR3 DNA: TGTGCCAGCATTTTTGGGGGCGCAGAGACCCAGTACTTC
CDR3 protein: CASIFGGAETQYF

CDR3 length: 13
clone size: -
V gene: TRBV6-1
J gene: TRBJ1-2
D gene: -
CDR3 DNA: TGTGCCAGCAGTGAAGCGGGAGACGATGGCTACACCTTC
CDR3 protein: CASSEAGDDGYTF

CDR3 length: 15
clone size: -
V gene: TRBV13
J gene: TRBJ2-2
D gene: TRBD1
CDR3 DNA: TGTGCCAGCAGCTCGGGACAGGTGAACACCGGGGAGCTGTTTTTT
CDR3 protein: CASSSGQVNTGELFF

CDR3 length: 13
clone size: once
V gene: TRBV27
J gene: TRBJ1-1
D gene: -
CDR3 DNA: TGTGCCAGCAGGCGGCCAACAGGGACTGAAGCTTTCTTT
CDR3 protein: CASRRPTGTEAFF

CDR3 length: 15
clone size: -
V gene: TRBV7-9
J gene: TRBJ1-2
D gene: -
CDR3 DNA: TGTGCCAGCAGCTTAGGCCGTCCACCCTATAATAGCTACACCTTC
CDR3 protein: CASSLGRPPYNSYTF

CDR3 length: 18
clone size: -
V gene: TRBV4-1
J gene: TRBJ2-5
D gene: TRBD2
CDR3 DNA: TGCGCCAGCAGCCAAGATATCGGGACTAGCGGACCCAGTCAGACCCAGTACTTC
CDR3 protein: CASSQDIGTSGPSQTQYF

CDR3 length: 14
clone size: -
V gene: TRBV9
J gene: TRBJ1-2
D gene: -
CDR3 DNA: TGTGCCAGCAGCGTTGCAGGGAGGGCCTATGGCTACACCTTC
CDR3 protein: CASSVAGRAYGYTF

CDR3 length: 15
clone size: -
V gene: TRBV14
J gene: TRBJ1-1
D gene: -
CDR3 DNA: TGTGCCAGCAGCCGCGGGAGGGGGGAGTTCACTGAAGCTTTCTTT
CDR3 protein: CASSRGRGEFTEAFF

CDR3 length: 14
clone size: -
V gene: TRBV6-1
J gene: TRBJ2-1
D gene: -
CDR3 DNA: TGTGCCAGCAGTGAAGGAGCGGTGATCAATGAGCAGTTCTTC
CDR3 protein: CASSEGAVINEQFF

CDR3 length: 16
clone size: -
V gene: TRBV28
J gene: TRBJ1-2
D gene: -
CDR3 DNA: TGTGCCAGCAGCCCCCAAGGGGAGGGAGCTAACTATGGCTACACCTTC
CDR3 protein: CASSPQGEGANYGYTF

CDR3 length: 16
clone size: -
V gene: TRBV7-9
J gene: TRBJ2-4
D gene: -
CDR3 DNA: TGTGCCAGCAGCCTTGGGGGCAATCTAGCCAAAAACATTCAGTACTTC
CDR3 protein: CASSLGGNLAKNIQYF

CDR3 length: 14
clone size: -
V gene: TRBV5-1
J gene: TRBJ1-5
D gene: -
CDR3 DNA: TGCGCCAGCTCCGGGGGGATGAGCAATCAGCCCCAGCATTTT
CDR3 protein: CASSGGMSNQPQHF

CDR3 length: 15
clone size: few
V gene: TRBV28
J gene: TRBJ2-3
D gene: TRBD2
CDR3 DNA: TGTGCCAGCAGTTCCATAGCGGGGCTCACAGATACGCAGTATTTT
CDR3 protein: CASSSIAGLTDTQYF

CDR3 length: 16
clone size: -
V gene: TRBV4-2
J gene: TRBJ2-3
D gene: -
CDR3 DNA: TGTGCCAGCAGCCAAGTTAAGGAGGGCCGGACAGATACGCAGTATTTT
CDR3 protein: CASSQVKEGRTDTQYF

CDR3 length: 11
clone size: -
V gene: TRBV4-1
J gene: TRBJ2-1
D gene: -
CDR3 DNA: TGCGCCAGCAGCCAAGCGGGGGAGCAGTTCTTC
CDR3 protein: CASSQAGEQFF

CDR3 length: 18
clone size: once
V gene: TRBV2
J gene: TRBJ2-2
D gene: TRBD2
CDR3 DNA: TGTGCCAGCAGTGAGTCTTGGGCTAGCGGGAGATACACCGGGGAGCTGTTTTTT
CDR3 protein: CASSESWASGRYTGELFF